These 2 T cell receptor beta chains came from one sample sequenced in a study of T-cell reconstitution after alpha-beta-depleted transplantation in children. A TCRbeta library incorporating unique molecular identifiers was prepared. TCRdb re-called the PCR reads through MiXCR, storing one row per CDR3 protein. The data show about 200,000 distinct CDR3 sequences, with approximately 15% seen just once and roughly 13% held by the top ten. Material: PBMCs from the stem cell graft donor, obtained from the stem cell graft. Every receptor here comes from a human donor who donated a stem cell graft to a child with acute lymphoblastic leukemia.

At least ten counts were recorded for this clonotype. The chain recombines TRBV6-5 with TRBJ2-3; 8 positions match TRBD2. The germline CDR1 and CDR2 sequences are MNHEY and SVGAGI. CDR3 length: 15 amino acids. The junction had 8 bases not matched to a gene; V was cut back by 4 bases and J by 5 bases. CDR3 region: CASSSGTSRIDTQYF. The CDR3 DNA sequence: TGTGCCAGCAGTTCCGGGACTAGTAGAATAGATACGCAGTATTTT.

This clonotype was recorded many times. The CDR3 DNA reads TGTGCCAGCAGCTTGATAAGGGCCTCCCGGGACAAGAACACTGAAGCTTTCTTT. This gives the protein CASSLIRASRDKNTEAFF. The chain has TRBV5-4 and TRBJ1-1, with TRBD1 as a possible D gene (6 bases). Germline CDR1 is SGHNT and CDR2 is YYREEE (reference sequence). This CDR3 contains 18 residues. V was shortened by 1 base and J by 1 base, with 20 bases between the two germline ends.